The clone carrying this T cell receptor (beta chain) was detected only a few times. The data were taken from a study of identical twins. In germline, CDR1 is MNHEY, CDR2 SVGAGI. The CDR3 is made up of 16 amino acids. V was shortened by 2 bases and J by 3 bases, with 16 bases between the two germline ends. One entry per CDR3 protein results from TCRdb running MiXCR on the 5' RACE reads. The sample comprises over 550,000 distinct CDR3 sequences, roughly 7.1% of which are singletons, and less than 2% rests with the top ten. This sample was also put to use in a study of yellow fever vaccine responses in identical twins.

The chain carries TRBV6-5 and TRBJ2-5, with D possibly matching TRBD1 (5 bases). The sequence derives from a woman younger than 30 in good health. Sample: PBMCs. The CDR3 sequence: CASSYLLATEKETQYF. For the CDR3, the DNA is TGTGCCAGCAGTTACCTTCTCGCGACAGAGAAAGAGACCCAGTACTTC.